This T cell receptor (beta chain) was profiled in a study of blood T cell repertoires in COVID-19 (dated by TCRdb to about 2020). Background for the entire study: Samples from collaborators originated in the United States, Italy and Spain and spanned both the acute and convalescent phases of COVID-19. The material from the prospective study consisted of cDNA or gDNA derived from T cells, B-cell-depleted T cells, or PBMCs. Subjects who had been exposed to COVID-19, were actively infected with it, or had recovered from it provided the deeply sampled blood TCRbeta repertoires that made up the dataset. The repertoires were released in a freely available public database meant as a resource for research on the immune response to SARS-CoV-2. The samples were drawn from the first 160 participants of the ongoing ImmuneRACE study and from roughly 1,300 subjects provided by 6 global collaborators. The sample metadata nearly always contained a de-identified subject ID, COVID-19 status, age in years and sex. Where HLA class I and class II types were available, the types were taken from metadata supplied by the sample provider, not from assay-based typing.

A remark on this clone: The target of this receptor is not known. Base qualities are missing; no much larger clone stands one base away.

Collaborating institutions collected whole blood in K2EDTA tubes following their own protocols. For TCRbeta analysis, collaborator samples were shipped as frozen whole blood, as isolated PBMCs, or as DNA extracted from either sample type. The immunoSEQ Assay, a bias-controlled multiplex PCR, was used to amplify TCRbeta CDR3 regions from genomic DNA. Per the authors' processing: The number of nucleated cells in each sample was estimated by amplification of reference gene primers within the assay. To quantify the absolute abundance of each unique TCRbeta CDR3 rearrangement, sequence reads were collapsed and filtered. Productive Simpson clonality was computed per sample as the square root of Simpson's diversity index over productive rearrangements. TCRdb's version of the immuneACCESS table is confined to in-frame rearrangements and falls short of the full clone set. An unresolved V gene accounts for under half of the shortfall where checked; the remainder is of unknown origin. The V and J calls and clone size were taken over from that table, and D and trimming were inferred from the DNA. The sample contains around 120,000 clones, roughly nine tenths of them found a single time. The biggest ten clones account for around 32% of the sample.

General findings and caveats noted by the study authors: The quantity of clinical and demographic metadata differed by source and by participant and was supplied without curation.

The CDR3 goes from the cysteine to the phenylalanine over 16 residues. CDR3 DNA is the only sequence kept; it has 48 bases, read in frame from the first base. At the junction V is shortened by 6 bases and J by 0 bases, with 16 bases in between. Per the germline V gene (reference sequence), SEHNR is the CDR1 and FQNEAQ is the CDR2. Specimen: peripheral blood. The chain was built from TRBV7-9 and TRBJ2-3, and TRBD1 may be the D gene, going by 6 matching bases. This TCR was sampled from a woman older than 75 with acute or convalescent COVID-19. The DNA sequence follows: TGTGCCAGCAGTCTAGGACAGCTACCTAGCACAGATACGCAGTATTTT. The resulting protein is CASSLGQLPSTDTQYF. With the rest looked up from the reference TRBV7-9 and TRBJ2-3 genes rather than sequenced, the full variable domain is DTGVSQNPRHKITKRGQNVTFRCDPISEHNRLYWYRQTLGQGPEFLTYFQNEAQLEKSRLLSDRFSAERPKGSFSTLEIQRTEQGDSAMYLCASSLGQLPSTDTQYFGPGTRLTVL.